Listed here are 9 T cell receptor beta chains from one sample, sequenced in a study of graft-versus-host responses after intestinal transplantation. The method was immunoSEQ multiplex PCR; TCRdb's version includes in-frame clones alone and lacks a portion of them. Among under 150,000 clones listed, about 93% were seen once. Which antigens these TCRs recognize remains unknown. Sequenced material: unstimulated CD4+ T cells sorted from spleen or lymph node cells, taken before intestinal transplant. These TCRs come from a human donor who received an intestinal transplant.

This sequence joins TRBV11-2 and TRBJ2-2; TRBD2 might be the D (6 bases). The V and J ends lost 7 bases and 5 bases respectively, with 17 bases between them. Germline values: CDR1 SGHAT, CDR2 FQNNGV. The CDR3 totals 15 residues. CDR3 region: CASTLVEEGTGELFF. The CDR3 DNA reads TGTGCCAGCACCCTAGTCGAGGAGGGGACCGGGGAGCTGTTTTTT.

The chain uses TRBV6-5 and TRBJ2-5, with TRBD2 identical over 14 bases. This CDR3 contains 15 residues. Germline assignment: CDR1 MNHEY and CDR2 SVGAGI. V lost 6 bases, J lost 5 bases, and 5 bases stayed unmatched. CDR3 sequence: CASRAGLAGVETQYF. The DNA of the CDR3 is TGTGCCAGCAGGGCGGGACTAGCGGGAGTTGAGACCCAGTACTTC.

This clone was seen a few times. This rearrangement joins TRBV4-2 to TRBJ2-7, with D tentatively TRBD1 or TRBD2 (5 bases each). CDR1 LGHNA and CDR2 YNFKEQ come from the germline V gene. Trimming took 4 bases from V and 5 from J, leaving 12 bases between them. The CDR3 length is 13 residues. Here the CDR3 reads CASSPGTGNEQYF. The CDR3, as DNA: TGTGCCAGCAGCCCCGGGACCGGGAACGAGCAGTACTTC.

The chain joins TRBV14 to TRBJ2-1; 9 bases match TRBD2. The germline CDR1 and CDR2 sequences are SGHDN and FVKESK. This CDR3 has 13 amino acids. The V and J ends lost 3 bases and 10 bases, in that order; junction bases with no gene match: 4. Here the CDR3 reads CASSHHGLAEQFF. CDR3 DNA: TGTGCCAGCAGCCATCATGGACTAGCGGAGCAGTTCTTC.

The V gene is TRBV7-6, the J gene TRBJ2-7, with TRBD1 as a possible D gene (6 bases). Germline V gene sequence: CDR1 SGHVS, CDR2 FNYEAQ. CDR3 size: 15 residues. V lost 2 bases and J 2 bases, leaving 13 bases between the germline ends. The CDR3 DNA reads as TGTGCCAGCAGCTTACTCGCAGGGGCCCCCTACGAGCAGTACTTC. Residues: CASSLLAGAPYEQYF.

The genes are TRBV6-1 and TRBJ2-3; TRBD1 or TRBD2 may be the D gene (5 bases each). V shed 7 bases and J shed 1 base, with 12 bases lying between them. This CDR3 comprises 14 residues. Germline-derived CDR1 and CDR2 are MNHNS and SASEGT. CDR3 DNA sequence: TGTGCCAGCAAGAAGGGGACCCGCACAGATACGCAGTATTTT. It is translated as CASKKGTRTDTQYF.

This chain uses TRBV5-1 with TRBJ2-2; perhaps TRBD2 as D (6 bases). CDR1 and CDR2 (germline): SGHRS, YFSETQ. The V end was cut by 0 bases, the J end by 5 bases, with 17 bases between. The CDR3 has 17 residues. CDR3: CASSLGTGVPGTGELFF. CDR3 DNA sequence: TGCGCCAGCAGCTTGGGGACGGGAGTGCCCGGTACCGGGGAGCTGTTTTTT.

The chain recombines TRBV30 with TRBJ2-7; D might be TRBD1 (6 bases). Trimming pared 5 bases from V and 5 bases from J, leaving 22 bases between. The CDR3 totals 15 residues. CDR1 and CDR2 (germline): GTSNPN, SVGIG (reference sequence). DNA for the CDR3: TGTGCCTGGGCCATACAGGGCCAGGTTCCGGACGAGCAGTACTTC. This translates into CAWAIQGQVPDEQYF.

CDR3 amino acids: CASTLPGWGEQFF. CDR3 sequence (DNA): TGTGCCAGCACCCTTCCAGGGTGGGGTGAGCAGTTCTTC. The V and J genes are TRBV11-2 and TRBJ2-1; TRBD1 might be the D (5 bases). V dropped 7 bases and J dropped 9 bases, with 16 bases sitting between them. This CDR3 is 13 amino acids long. Germline CDR1 SGHAT, CDR2 FQNNGV.